A selection of T cell receptor beta chains follows, all from one sample in a study of T cell repertoires in cytomegalovirus infection. TCRdb redid the calling of the reads with MiXCR, one entry per CDR3 protein. The sample holds 7,000 to 8,000 distinct CDR3 sequences, approximately 54% seen once. Their target antigens are unknown. Sequencing input: PBMCs, sequenced either directly or after in vitro stimulation (not recorded which). These receptors were obtained from a human donor in good health (CMV status not recorded). Some clones in this sample may be carry-over from other donors' samples. The conserved cysteine and the conserved F or W are not part of the CDR3 here. The order of the fields is D gene, J gene, clone size, CDR3 length, V gene, CDR3 protein. A D gene is named only where the DNA matches it firmly. Clone size appears in some rows only: once, few, many, or a class for an expanded clone.

>TRBD1|TRBJ1-2|many|11|TRBV7-9
ASSRVTGYSYT
>NA|TRBJ1-1|NA|14|TRBV7-2
ASSLEARGSNTEAF
>NA|TRBJ1-1|few|10|TRBV7-6
ASSEKGPEAF
>TRBD1|TRBJ1-6|NA|12|TRBV7-2
ASSQGAYNSPLH
>NA|TRBJ1-1|NA|11|TRBV7-2
ASCRKGDTEAF
>TRBD1|TRBJ1-5|once|13|TRBV6-5
ATGLSQGTNQPQH
>TRBD1|TRBJ1-2|once|17|TRBV7-2
AISLGAVTPTGLGSDFT
>TRBD1|TRBJ2-7|few|10|TRBV20-1
SAGQGIYEQY
>NA|TRBJ1-5|few|14|TRBV6-1
ASSEMRTTFNQPQH
>NA|TRBJ2-5|NA|12|TRBV7-2
ASSLVAVQETQY
>NA|TRBJ2-4|NA|15|TRBV7-9
ASSLGGGLLAKNIQY
>NA|TRBJ2-1|many|11|TRBV7-6
ASSLAPGNEQF
>TRBD2|TRBJ2-3|few|14|TRBV7-9
ASSLVVGTSLDTQY
>NA|TRBJ2-1|few|14|TRBV11-2
ASSSHLAYPYNEQF
>NA|TRBJ2-7|NA|12|TRBV10-3
AISEDRSSYEQY
>NA|TRBJ1-1|medium-sized|10|TRBV10-3
AIRRGGDEAF
>NA|TRBJ2-5|NA|12|TRBV28
ASRPTARVETTY
>TRBD1|TRBJ1-5|many|10|TRBV7-2
ASNRQGGSQH
>NA|TRBJ2-7|NA|12|TRBV7-6
ASSLDPRSYEQY
>NA|TRBJ2-5|few|11|TRBV7-6
ASSSVVVETQY
>NA|TRBJ2-7|few|10|TRBV20-1
SAARSNYEQY
>TRBD1|TRBJ2-2|many|11|TRBV7-2
ASSGQEGGELF
>TRBD1|TRBJ1-2|NA|17|TRBV7-2
ASSLGEGTPTGLGSGYT
>TRBD1|TRBJ1-1|NA|9|TRBV7-2
ASSPTGKAF
>NA|TRBJ2-7|few|14|TRBV7-8
ASSLRWRSSSWEQY
>NA|TRBJ2-1|NA|12|TRBV5-1
ASSLVASNNEQF
>NA|TRBJ2-7|NA|12|TRBV7-8
ASSLGGFSYEQY
>TRBD1|TRBJ1-2|few|14|TRBV28
ASSLPRRQGHYGYT
>TRBD1|TRBJ1-5|once|14|TRBV20-1
SSCARGLYSNQPQH
>TRBD2|TRBJ2-1|few|10|TRBV14
ASSGSHNEQF
>NA|TRBJ1-4|few|12|TRBV7-9
ASSLTGRNEKLF
>NA|TRBJ2-3|many|13|TRBV7-9
ASSLQAGSTDTQY
>NA|TRBJ1-1|NA|12|TRBV6-6
ASSYSKRGTEAF
>TRBD2|TRBJ2-1|once|12|TRBV7-2
VSSQAGVRNEQL
>NA|TRBJ2-7|few|12|TRBV12-3/TRBV12-4
ASTLTGTSYEQY
>NA|TRBJ1-1|many|12|TRBV18
ASSPNRGETEAF
>NA|TRBJ2-1|NA|13|TRBV5-1
YSSLFSTAGNEQF
>TRBD2|TRBJ2-3|NA|12|TRBV12-3/TRBV12-4
ASSFAGGTDTQY
>TRBD1|TRBJ1-2|many|14|TRBV7-9
ASSLKDREATNGYT
>NA|TRBJ2-1|few|9|TRBV7-9
ASMEDNEQF
>TRBD2|TRBJ2-1|many|16|TRBV7-8
ASSPRKSGGPTGNEQF
>NA|TRBJ1-1|NA|14|TRBV7-6
ASSLEYRGQGTEAF
>TRBD2|TRBJ2-7|many|12|TRBV20-1
SARPTSGRHEQY
>NA|TRBJ1-1|NA|14|TRBV19
ASSLRAERMNTEAF
>TRBD2|TRBJ2-3|few|13|TRBV7-8
ASSLSDSGADTQY
>TRBD1|TRBJ2-3|few|13|TRBV12-3/TRBV12-4
ASRIHLRGTDTQY
>NA|TRBJ1-1|NA|11|TRBV12-3/TRBV12-4
ASSLGGDTEAF
>NA|TRBJ2-2|few|13|TRBV6-2/TRBV6-3
ASSGRDGQAGELF
>NA|TRBJ2-1|NA|13|TRBV28
ASSRAWGGQGEQF
>TRBD1|TRBJ1-1|NA|12|TRBV29-1
SARTGVGDTEAF
>NA|TRBJ1-1|NA|16|TRBV19
ASSLRGGLSRMNTEAF
>TRBD1|TRBJ1-1|NA|12|TRBV13
ASSPRQGWTEAF
>NA|TRBJ1-1|NA|12|TRBV6-2/TRBV6-3
ASSSDWRDTEEF